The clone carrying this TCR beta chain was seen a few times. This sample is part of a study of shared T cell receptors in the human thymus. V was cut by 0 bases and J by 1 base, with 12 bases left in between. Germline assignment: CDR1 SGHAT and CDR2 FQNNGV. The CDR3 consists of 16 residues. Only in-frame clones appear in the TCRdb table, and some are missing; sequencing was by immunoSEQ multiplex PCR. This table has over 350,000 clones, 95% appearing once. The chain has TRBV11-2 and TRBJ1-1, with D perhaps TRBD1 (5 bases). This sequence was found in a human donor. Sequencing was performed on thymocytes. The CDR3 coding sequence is TGTGCCAGCAGCTTAGATCGAGGGGCGAAGAACACTGAAGCTTTCTTT. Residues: CASSLDRGAKNTEAFF. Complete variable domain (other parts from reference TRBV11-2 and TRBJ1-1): EAGVAQSPRYKIIEKRQSVAFWCNPISGHATLYWYQQILGQGPKLLIQFQNNGVVDDSQLPKDRFSAERLKGVDSTLKIQPAKLEDSAVYLCASSLDRGAKNTEAFFGQGTRLTVV.